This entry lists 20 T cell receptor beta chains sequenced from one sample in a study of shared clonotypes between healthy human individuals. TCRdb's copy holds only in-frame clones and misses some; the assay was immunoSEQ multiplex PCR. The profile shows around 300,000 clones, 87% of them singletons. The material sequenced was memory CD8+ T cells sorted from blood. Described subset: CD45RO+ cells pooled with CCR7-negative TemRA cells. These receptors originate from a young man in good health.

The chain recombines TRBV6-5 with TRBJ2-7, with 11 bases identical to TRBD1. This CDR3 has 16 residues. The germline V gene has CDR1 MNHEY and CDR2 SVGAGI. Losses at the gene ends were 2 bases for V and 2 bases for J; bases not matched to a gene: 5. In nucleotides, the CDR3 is TGTGCCAGCAGTTACGGTCGGGACAGGGGGACCTACGAGCAGTACTTC. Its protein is CASSYGRDRGTYEQYF.

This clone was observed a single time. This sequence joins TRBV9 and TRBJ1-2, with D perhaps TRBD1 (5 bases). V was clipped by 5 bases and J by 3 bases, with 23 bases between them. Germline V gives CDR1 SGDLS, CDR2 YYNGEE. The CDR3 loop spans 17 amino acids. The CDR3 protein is CASRYIVGNRGDYGYTF. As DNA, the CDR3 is TGTGCCAGCAGGTACATTGTCGGGAATCGAGGGGACTATGGCTACACCTTC.

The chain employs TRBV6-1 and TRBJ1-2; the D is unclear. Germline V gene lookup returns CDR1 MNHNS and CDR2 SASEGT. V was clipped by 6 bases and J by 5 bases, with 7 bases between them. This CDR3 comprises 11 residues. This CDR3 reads CASSVIYGYTF. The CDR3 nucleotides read TGTGCCAGCAGCGTAATATATGGCTACACCTTC.

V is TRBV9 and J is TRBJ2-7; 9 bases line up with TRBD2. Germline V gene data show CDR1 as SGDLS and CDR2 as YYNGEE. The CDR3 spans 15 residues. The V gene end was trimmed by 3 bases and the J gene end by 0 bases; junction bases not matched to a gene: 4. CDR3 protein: CASSASGDLSYEQYF. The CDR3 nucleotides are TGTGCCAGCAGCGCTAGCGGGGACCTCTCCTACGAGCAGTACTTC. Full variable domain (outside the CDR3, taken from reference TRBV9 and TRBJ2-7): DSGVTQTPKHLITATGQRVTLRCSPRSGDLSVYWYQQSLDQGLQFLIQYYNGEERAKGNILERFSAQQFPDLHSELNLSSLELGDSALYFCASSASGDLSYEQYFGPGTRLTVT.

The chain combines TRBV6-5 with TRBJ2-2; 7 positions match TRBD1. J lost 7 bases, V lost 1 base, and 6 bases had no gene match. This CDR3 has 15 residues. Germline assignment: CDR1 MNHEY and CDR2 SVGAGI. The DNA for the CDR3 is TGTGCCAGCAGTTACTTGACAGGGTTCGGCGGGGAGCTGTTTTTT. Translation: CASSYLTGFGGELFF.

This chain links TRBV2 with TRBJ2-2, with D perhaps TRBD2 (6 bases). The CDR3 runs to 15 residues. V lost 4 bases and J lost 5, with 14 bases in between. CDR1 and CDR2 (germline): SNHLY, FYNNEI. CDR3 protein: CASSAGAEGTGELFF. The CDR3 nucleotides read TGTGCCAGCAGTGCCGGGGCGGAGGGGACCGGGGAGCTGTTTTTT.

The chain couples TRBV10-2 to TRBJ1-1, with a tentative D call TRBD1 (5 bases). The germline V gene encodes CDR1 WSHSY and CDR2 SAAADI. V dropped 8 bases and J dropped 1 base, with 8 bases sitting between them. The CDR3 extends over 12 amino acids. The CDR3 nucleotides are TGCGCCAGCGGGACCTCGAACACTGAAGCTTTCTTT. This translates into CASGTSNTEAFF.

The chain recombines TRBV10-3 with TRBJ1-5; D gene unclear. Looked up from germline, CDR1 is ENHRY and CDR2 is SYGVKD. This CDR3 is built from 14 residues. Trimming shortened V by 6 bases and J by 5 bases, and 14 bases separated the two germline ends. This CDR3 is CAISPEIGDQPQHF. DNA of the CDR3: TGTGCCATCAGCCCCGAAATAGGCGATCAGCCCCAGCATTTT.

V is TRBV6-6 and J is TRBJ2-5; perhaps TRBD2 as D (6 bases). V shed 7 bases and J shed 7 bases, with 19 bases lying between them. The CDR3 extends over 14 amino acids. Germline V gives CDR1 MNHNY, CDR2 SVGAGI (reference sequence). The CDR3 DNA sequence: TGTGCCAGCACCAACAGACGGGAGACGGGGACCCAGTACTTC. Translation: CASTNRRETGTQYF.

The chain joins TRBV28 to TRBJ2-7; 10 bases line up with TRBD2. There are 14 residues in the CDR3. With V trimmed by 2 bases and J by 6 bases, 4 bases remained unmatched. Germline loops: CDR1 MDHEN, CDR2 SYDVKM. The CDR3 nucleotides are TGTGCCAGCAGTTTACTAGCGGGGGAGGGCGAGCAGTACTTC. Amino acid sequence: CASSLLAGEGEQYF.

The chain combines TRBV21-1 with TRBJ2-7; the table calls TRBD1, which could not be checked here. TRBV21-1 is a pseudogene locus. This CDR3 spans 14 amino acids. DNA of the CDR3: TGTGCCAGCAGCAATGGGCAGGGGACCTACGAGCAGTACTTC. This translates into CASSNGQGTYEQYF.

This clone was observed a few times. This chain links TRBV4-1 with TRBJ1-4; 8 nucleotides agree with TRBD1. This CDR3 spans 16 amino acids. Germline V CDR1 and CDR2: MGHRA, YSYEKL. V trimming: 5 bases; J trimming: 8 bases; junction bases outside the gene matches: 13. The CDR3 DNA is TGCGCCAGCAGCTTCACCCCGGACAGGGAGCAGGAAAAACTGTTTTTT. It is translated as CASSFTPDREQEKLFF.

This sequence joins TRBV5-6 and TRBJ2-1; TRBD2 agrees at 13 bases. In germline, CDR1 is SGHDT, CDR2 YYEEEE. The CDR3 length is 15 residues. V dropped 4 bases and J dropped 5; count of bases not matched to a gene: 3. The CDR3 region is CASSILAGGNNEQFF. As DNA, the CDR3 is TGTGCCAGCAGCATACTAGCGGGAGGGAACAATGAGCAGTTCTTC.

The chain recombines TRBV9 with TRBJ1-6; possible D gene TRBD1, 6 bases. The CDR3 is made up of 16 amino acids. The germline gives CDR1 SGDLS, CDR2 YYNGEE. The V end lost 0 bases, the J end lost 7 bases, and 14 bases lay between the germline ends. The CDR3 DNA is TGTGCCAGCAGCGTAGCAGGGGAACCAGGGAATTCACCCCTCCACTTT. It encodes CASSVAGEPGNSPLHF. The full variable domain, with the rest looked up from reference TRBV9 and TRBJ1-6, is DSGVTQTPKHLITATGQRVTLRCSPRSGDLSVYWYQQSLDQGLQFLIQYYNGEERAKGNILERFSAQQFPDLHSELNLSSLELGDSALYFCASSVAGEPGNSPLHFGNGTRLTVT.

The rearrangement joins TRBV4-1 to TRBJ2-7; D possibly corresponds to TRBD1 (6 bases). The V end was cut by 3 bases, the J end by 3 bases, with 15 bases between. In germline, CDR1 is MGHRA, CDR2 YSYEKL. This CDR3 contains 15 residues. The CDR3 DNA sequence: TGCGCCAGCAGCCACCTACAGGGATCCATCTACGAGCAGTACTTC. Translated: CASSHLQGSIYEQYF.

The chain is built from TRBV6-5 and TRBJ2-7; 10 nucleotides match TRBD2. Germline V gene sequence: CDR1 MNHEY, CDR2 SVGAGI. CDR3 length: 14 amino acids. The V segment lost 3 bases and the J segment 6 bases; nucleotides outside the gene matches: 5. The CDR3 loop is CASSYSGLASEQYF. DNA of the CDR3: TGTGCCAGCAGTTATTCGGGACTAGCGAGCGAGCAGTACTTC.

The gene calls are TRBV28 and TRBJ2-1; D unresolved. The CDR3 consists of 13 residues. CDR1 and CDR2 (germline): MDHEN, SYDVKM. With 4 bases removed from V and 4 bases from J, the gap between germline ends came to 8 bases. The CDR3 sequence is CASSSLQYNEQFF. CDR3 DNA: TGTGCCAGCAGTTCCTTGCAATACAATGAGCAGTTCTTC. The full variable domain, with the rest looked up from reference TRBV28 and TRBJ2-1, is DVKVTQSSRYLVKRTGEKVFLECVQDMDHENMFWYRQDPGLGLRLIYFSYDVKMKEKGDIPEGYSVSREKKERFSLILESASTNQTSMYLCASSSLQYNEQFFGPGTRLTVL.

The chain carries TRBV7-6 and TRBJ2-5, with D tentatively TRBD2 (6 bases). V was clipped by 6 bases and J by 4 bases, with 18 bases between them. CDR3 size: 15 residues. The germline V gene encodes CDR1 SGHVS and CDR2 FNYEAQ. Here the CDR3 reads CASSSRRRERETQYF. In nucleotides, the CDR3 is TGTGCCAGCAGTTCGAGGAGGAGGGAACGAGAGACCCAGTACTTC.

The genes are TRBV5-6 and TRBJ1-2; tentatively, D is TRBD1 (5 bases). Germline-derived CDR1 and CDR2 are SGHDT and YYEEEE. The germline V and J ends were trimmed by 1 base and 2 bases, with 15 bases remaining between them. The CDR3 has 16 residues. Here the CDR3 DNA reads TGTGCCAGCAGCTTGAGAAAGGGGTCAGTAAACTATGGCTACACCTTC. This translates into CASSLRKGSVNYGYTF.

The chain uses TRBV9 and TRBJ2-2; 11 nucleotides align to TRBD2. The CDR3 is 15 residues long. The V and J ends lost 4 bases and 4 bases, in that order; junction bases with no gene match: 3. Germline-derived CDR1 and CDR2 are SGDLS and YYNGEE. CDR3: CASSYSGRVTGELFF. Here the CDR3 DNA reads TGTGCCAGCAGCTATAGCGGGAGGGTCACCGGGGAGCTGTTTTTT. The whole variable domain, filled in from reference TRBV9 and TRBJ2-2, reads DSGVTQTPKHLITATGQRVTLRCSPRSGDLSVYWYQQSLDQGLQFLIQYYNGEERAKGNILERFSAQQFPDLHSELNLSSLELGDSALYFCASSYSGRVTGELFFGEGSRLTVL.